These 28 T cell receptor beta chains were all obtained from the same sample, sequenced in a study of control samples from healthy donors and cancer patients. Using immunoSEQ multiplex PCR, the repertoire was profiled, and TCRdb retains in-frame clones only, with some absent. The table records roughly 30,000 clones, 79% of them present only once. Input material: PBMCs. All receptors derive from a man in his sixties with head and neck cancer.

The J gene is TRBJ2-1, the V gene TRBV19; 9 bases line up with TRBD2. The CDR3 runs to 16 residues. Trimming took 11 bases from V and 4 from J; bases not matched to a gene: 15. Germline assignment: CDR1 LNHDA and CDR2 SQIVND (reference sequence). CDR3 DNA: TGTGCCTCCCAACGTGGGAGCGGGAGGCCATACAATGAGCAGTTCTTC. Translation: CASQRGSGRPYNEQFF. The variable domain in full, completed from reference TRBV19 and TRBJ2-1, reads DGGITQSPKYLFRKEGQNVTLSCEQNLNHDAMYWYRQDPGQGLRLIYYSQIVNDFQKGDIAEGYSVSREKKESFPLTVTSAQKNPTAFYLCASQRGSGRPYNEQFFGPGTRLTVL.

The V gene is TRBV11-2, the J gene TRBJ2-2, with 8 bases aligning to TRBD2. This CDR3 region has 15 residues. The germline V gene has CDR1 SGHAT and CDR2 FQNNGV. J lost 3 bases, V lost 4 bases, and 4 bases had no gene match. The CDR3 bases are TGTGCCAGCAGCTCCACTAGCGGCTACACCGGGGAGCTGTTTTTT. This encodes CASSSTSGYTGELFF. Full variable domain (outside the CDR3, taken from reference TRBV11-2 and TRBJ2-2): EAGVAQSPRYKIIEKRQSVAFWCNPISGHATLYWYQQILGQGPKLLIQFQNNGVVDDSQLPKDRFSAERLKGVDSTLKIQPAKLEDSAVYLCASSSTSGYTGELFFGEGSRLTVL.

This clone has more than one count but fewer than ten. This chain uses TRBV28 with TRBJ2-7; the D gene is possibly TRBD2 (5 bases). Germline V lookup: CDR1 MDHEN, CDR2 SYDVKM. V gave up 2 bases and J gave up 3 bases, with 8 bases separating them. The CDR3 is 13 amino acids. This CDR3 is CASSLAGSYEQYF. The DNA of the CDR3 is TGTGCCAGCAGTTTAGCGGGCAGCTACGAGCAGTACTTC.

This clone was observed a single time. The genes are TRBV27 and TRBJ2-5, with D possibly being TRBD2 (6 bases). Trimming removed 6 bases at V and 5 bases at J, with 16 bases between. Germline loops: CDR1 MNHEY, CDR2 SMNVEV (reference sequence). The CDR3 loop spans 14 amino acids. Here the CDR3 reads CASRGGTVRETQYF. CDR3 DNA sequence: TGTGCCAGCAGGGGGGGAACCGTGAGGGAGACCCAGTACTTC.

To note about this clone: A much larger clone differs by one base, so this may be a read error. The V and J genes are TRBV2 and TRBJ2-2; TRBD2 matches 7 bases. Losses at the gene ends were 11 bases for V and 5 bases for J; bases not matched to a gene: 8. CDR1 and CDR2 from the germline V gene are SNHLY and FYNNEI. CDR3 length: 13 amino acids. The CDR3 spells CAGGRASTGELFF. In DNA form, the CDR3 reads TGTGCCGGGGGGAGGGCTTCGACCGGGGAGCTGTTTTTT.

The CDR3 DNA sequence: TGTGCCAGCAGCCAGGCAGTAGCCTCCTACGAGCAGTACTTC. Its protein product is CASSQAVASYEQYF. The chain recombines TRBV3-1 (or the pseudogene TRBV3-2) with TRBJ2-7; D remains unclear. Germline V gives CDR1 LGHDT, CDR2 YNNKEL (reference sequence). V dropped 3 bases and J dropped 0 bases, with 9 bases sitting between them. The CDR3 runs to 14 residues.

V gene TRBV7-3 combines with J gene TRBJ1-2; the D gene is possibly TRBD1 (5 bases). In germline, CDR1 is SGHTA, CDR2 FQGTGA. V was cut by 5 bases and J by 3 bases, with 10 bases left in between. This CDR3 spans 13 amino acids. The CDR3 region is CASSLSGDYGYTF. DNA for the CDR3: TGTGCCAGCAGCCTCTCGGGGGACTATGGCTACACCTTC.

The chain joins TRBV5-6 to TRBJ1-2; tentatively, D is TRBD1 (6 bases). The CDR3 runs 15 residues. The germline V gene encodes CDR1 SGHDT and CDR2 YYEEEE. V was trimmed by 0 bases and J by 4 bases, leaving 13 bases between them. CDR3 residues: CASSLALNRVYGYTF. CDR3 sequence (DNA): TGTGCCAGCAGCTTGGCCCTAAACAGGGTCTATGGCTACACCTTC.

The rearrangement uses TRBV7-2 and TRBJ2-5; 8 bases are a match to TRBD1. CDR1 and CDR2 (germline): SGHTA, FQGNSA. V gave up 4 bases and J gave up 5 bases; unmatched junction bases: 12. There are 16 residues in the CDR3. The CDR3, as DNA: TGTGCCAGCAGCTCTTTGATCAGGGGGCGAAGGGAGACCCAGTACTTC. It yields the protein CASSSLIRGRRETQYF.

The gene calls are TRBV7-3 and TRBJ2-3; D is perhaps TRBD2 (5 bases). The CDR3 covers 13 residues. CDR1 SGHTA and CDR2 FQGTGA come from the germline V gene. Deletions cut 8 bases from V and 3 bases from J, with 12 bases between. The CDR3 region is CASGAGWTDTQYF. As DNA, the CDR3 is TGTGCCAGCGGTGCGGGTTGGACAGATACGCAGTATTTT.

The chain combines TRBV4-1 with TRBJ2-3, with D uncertain. The CDR3 runs to 13 residues. V lost 4 bases and J lost 2, with 7 bases in between. Looked up from germline, CDR1 is MGHRA and CDR2 is YSYEKL. DNA of the CDR3: TGCGCCAGCAGCCCCATGGACACAGATACGCAGTATTTT. Its protein is CASSPMDTDTQYF.

This chain connects TRBV7-2 to TRBJ1-2; D is uncertain. There are 13 residues in the CDR3. Trimming pared 6 bases from V and 7 bases from J, leaving 15 bases between. The germline CDR1 and CDR2 sequences are SGHTA and FQGNSA. The CDR3 here is CASREVWDGGYTF. The CDR3 DNA reads TGTGCCAGCAGGGAAGTCTGGGATGGTGGCTACACCTTC. Combining the CDR3 with reference TRBV7-2 and TRBJ1-2 gives the whole variable domain GAGVSQSPSNKVTEKGKDVELRCDPISGHTALYWYRQSLGQGLEFLIYFQGNSAPDKSGLPSDRFSAERTGGSVSTLTIQRTQQEDSAVYLCASREVWDGGYTFGSGTRLTVV.

The rearrangement uses TRBV7-2 and TRBJ1-2, with a tentative D call TRBD1 (5 bases). V lost 5 bases, J lost 5 bases, and 12 bases lay in between. The length of the CDR3 is 13 residues. CDR1 and CDR2 from the germline V gene are SGHTA and FQGNSA. CDR3 DNA sequence: TGTGCCAGCAGCCCAACAGGACCTTATGGCTACACCTTC. Its protein is CASSPTGPYGYTF.

This clone was found once. This chain joins TRBV6-5 and TRBJ1-6; the D is unclear. This CDR3 comprises 14 residues. Germline CDR1 is MNHEY and CDR2 is SVGAGI. V was shortened by 6 bases and J by 0 bases, with 6 bases between the two germline ends. CDR3 region: CASRRSSYNSPLHF. Here the CDR3 DNA reads TGTGCCAGCAGACGGAGCTCCTATAATTCACCCCTCCACTTT.

The chain joins TRBV19 to TRBJ1-2; D possibly corresponds to TRBD1 (5 bases). The CDR3 has 14 amino acids. Per the germline V gene, CDR1 is LNHDA and CDR2 is SQIVND (reference sequence). V lost 7 bases and J 5 bases, leaving 17 bases between the germline ends. As DNA, the CDR3 is TGTGCCAGTACTCACCCAAGGGGTGGGTATGGCTACACCTTC. It encodes CASTHPRGGYGYTF.

The rearrangement joins TRBV29-1 to TRBJ2-1; 9 bases align to TRBD1. In germline, CDR1 is SQVTM, CDR2 ANQGSEA. The CDR3 loop spans 12 amino acids. V shed 7 bases and J 4 bases; nucleotides not matched to a gene: 2. The CDR3 sequence: CSGTGEYNEQFF. CDR3 coding DNA: TGCAGCGGGACAGGGGAATACAATGAGCAGTTCTTC.

The chain has TRBV5-1 and TRBJ2-6, with D perhaps being TRBD1 or TRBD2 (5 bases each). This CDR3 contains 19 residues. CDR1 and CDR2 (germline): SGHRS, YFSETQ. Trimming pared 4 bases from V and 3 bases from J, leaving 23 bases between. The CDR3 DNA follows: TGCGCCAGCAGCCAACGCCCAGGGACCGGAGTTGGTGGGGCCAACGTCCTGACTTTC. Translating it yields CASSQRPGTGVGGANVLTF.

The genes are TRBV3-1 (or the pseudogene TRBV3-2) and TRBJ1-1, with 7 nucleotides matching TRBD1. The trim removed 8 bases at V and 5 bases at J, leaving 11 bases unmatched. Germline V CDR1 and CDR2: LGHDT, YNNKEL (reference sequence). This CDR3 spans 14 amino acids. DNA for the CDR3: TGTGCCAGCCAGCCGGGGACAGAGATAACTGAAGCTTTCTTT. Translation gives CASQPGTEITEAFF.

The V gene is TRBV5-1, the J gene TRBJ2-1, with TRBD2 identical over 9 bases. Unmatched junction bases numbered 2, after V lost 1 base and J lost 3 bases. The germline gives CDR1 SGHRS, CDR2 YFSETQ. This CDR3 is 15 amino acids long. The CDR3 spells CASSLTSGFYNEQFF. DNA of the CDR3: TGCGCCAGCAGCTTGACTAGCGGGTTCTACAATGAGCAGTTCTTC. Combining the CDR3 with reference TRBV5-1 and TRBJ2-1 gives the whole variable domain KAGVTQTPRYLIKTRGQQVTLSCSPISGHRSVSWYQQTPGQGLQFLFEYFSETQRNKGNFPGRFSGRQFSNSRSEMNVSTLELGDSALYLCASSLTSGFYNEQFFGPGTRLTVL.

The gene calls are TRBV2 and TRBJ1-4, with D perhaps matching TRBD1 (6 bases). The germline V and J ends were trimmed by 4 bases and 8 bases, with 11 bases remaining between them. This CDR3 contains 13 residues. Germline values: CDR1 SNHLY, CDR2 FYNNEI. CDR3 loop: CASSGQGREKLFF. For the CDR3, the DNA is TGTGCCAGCAGTGGGCAGGGGAGGGAAAAACTGTTTTTT. Using reference TRBV2 and TRBJ1-4 for the parts outside the CDR3, the full variable domain is EPEVTQTPSHQVTQMGQEVILRCVPISNHLYFYWYRQILGQKVEFLVSFYNNEISEKSEIFDDQFSVERPDGSNFTLKIRSTKLEDSAMYFCASSGQGREKLFFGSGTQLSVL.

The chain has TRBV7-2 and TRBJ2-1; D unclear. The CDR3 sequence is 11 residues long. Germline V gene sequence: CDR1 SGHTA, CDR2 FQGNSA. The ends were cut back, 1 base at V and 7 bases at J, with 2 bases in the middle. The CDR3 sequence is CASSLGNEQFF. The DNA for the CDR3 is TGTGCCAGCAGCTTAGGGAATGAGCAGTTCTTC.

V gene TRBV15 combines with J gene TRBJ2-7, with TRBD1 identical over 7 bases. CDR1 and CDR2 from the germline V gene are LNHNV and YYDKDF (reference sequence). Trimming cost V 5 bases and J 6 bases; bases outside gene matches: 13. The CDR3 runs 15 residues. CDR3: CATSETGDGSSEQYF. CDR3 DNA: TGTGCCACCAGCGAAACAGGGGATGGATCTTCCGAGCAGTACTTC. The whole variable domain, filled in from reference TRBV15 and TRBJ2-7, reads DAMVIQNPRYQVTQFGKPVTLSCSQTLNHNVMYWYQQKSSQAPKLLFHYYDKDFNNEADTPDNFQSRRPNTSFCFLDIRSPGLGDTAMYLCATSETGDGSSEQYFGPGTRLTVT.

The chain employs TRBV11-2 and TRBJ2-1; 8 nucleotides agree with TRBD2. CDR1 SGHAT and CDR2 FQNNGV come from the germline V gene. The J segment lost 0 bases and the V segment lost 2 bases, leaving 6 bases of the junction unmatched. The CDR3 covers 17 residues. The CDR3 DNA reads as TGTGCCAGCAGCTTATTTGGCGGGAGGAGCTCCTACAATGAGCAGTTCTTC. Translating gives CASSLFGGRSSYNEQFF.

This clone was counted a single time. The chain links TRBV28 to TRBJ2-7, with TRBD2 as a possible D gene (6 bases). The CDR3 is 13 amino acids. V lost 9 bases, J lost 4 bases, and 16 bases lay in between. Germline CDR1 reads MDHEN; CDR2 reads SYDVKM. CDR3 region: CASTAGSLYEQYF. The CDR3 region has the DNA TGTGCCAGTACAGCCGGGAGTCTGTACGAGCAGTACTTC.

This chain links TRBV14 with TRBJ1-1; D possibly corresponds to TRBD1 (6 bases). V dropped 3 bases and J dropped 3 bases, with 14 bases sitting between them. The CDR3 runs 15 residues. Germline V gene data show CDR1 as SGHDN and CDR2 as FVKESK. Written as DNA, the CDR3 is TGTGCCAGCAGCCACCGGGGGCGCCGGTACACTGAAGCTTTCTTT. It translates to CASSHRGRRYTEAFF.

This rearrangement joins TRBV4-3 to TRBJ2-6; 7 bases agree with TRBD2. This CDR3 contains 16 residues. The J segment lost 0 bases and the V segment lost 1 base, leaving 0 bases of the junction unmatched. Germline CDR1 and CDR2: LGHNA and YSLEER. CDR3 sequence (DNA): TGCGCCAGCAGCCAAGGGGGGGGCTCTGGGGCCAACGTCCTGACTTTC. This translates into CASSQGGGSGANVLTF.

This chain joins TRBV4-1 and TRBJ2-3; 10 nucleotides agree with TRBD2. The germline CDR1 and CDR2 sequences are MGHRA and YSYEKL. The CDR3 length is 16 residues. Germline trimming cut 4 bases from V and 2 bases from J; bases unmatched to any gene: 6. CDR3 nucleotide sequence: TGCGCCAGCAGCCCCCTTAGCGGGAGGAACACAGATACGCAGTATTTT. Its translation is CASSPLSGRNTDTQYF.

This clone occurred a few times. J is TRBJ1-4 and V is TRBV5-1; D is unresolved. There are 14 residues in the CDR3. Per germline, CDR1 SGHRS and CDR2 YFSETQ. The ends were cut back, 4 bases at V and 5 bases at J, with 12 bases in the middle. For the CDR3, the DNA is TGCGCCAGCAGCGCAGCACTGGGGAATGAAAAACTGTTTTTT. Its protein is CASSAALGNEKLFF.